This T cell receptor (beta chain) was captured by sequencing in a study of blood T cell repertoires in COVID-19. Original processing methods: Reference gene primer amplification in the assay estimated nucleated cell counts. Only in-frame clones appear in the TCRdb table, and some are missing; sequencing was by immunoSEQ multiplex PCR. From that table come the V and J calls and clone size; the DNA was used to work out D and trimming. The data contain about 190,000 clones, approximately 80% of them singletons. Germline V gene data show CDR1 as PRHDT and CDR2 as FYEKMQ (reference sequence). Trimming cost V 5 bases and J 3 bases; bases outside gene matches: 7. The CDR3 length is 15 residues. This clone was picked up a small number of times.

This TCR was recovered from a human donor in a cohort sampled during active COVID-19. This chain connects TRBV13 to TRBJ1-1, with 9 bases fitting TRBD1. The sample comprised peripheral blood. In DNA, the CDR3 is TGTGCCAGCAGCCGTCTGGGGGACAGGGACACTGAAGCTTTCTTT. Translated, it gives CASSRLGDRDTEAFF. Filled out from reference TRBV13 and TRBJ1-1, the complete variable domain reads AAGVIQSPRHLIKEKRETATLKCYPIPRHDTVYWYQQGPGQDPQFLISFYEKMQSDKGSIPDRFSAQQFSDYHSELNMSSLELGDSALYFCASSRLGDRDTEAFFGQGTRLTVV.